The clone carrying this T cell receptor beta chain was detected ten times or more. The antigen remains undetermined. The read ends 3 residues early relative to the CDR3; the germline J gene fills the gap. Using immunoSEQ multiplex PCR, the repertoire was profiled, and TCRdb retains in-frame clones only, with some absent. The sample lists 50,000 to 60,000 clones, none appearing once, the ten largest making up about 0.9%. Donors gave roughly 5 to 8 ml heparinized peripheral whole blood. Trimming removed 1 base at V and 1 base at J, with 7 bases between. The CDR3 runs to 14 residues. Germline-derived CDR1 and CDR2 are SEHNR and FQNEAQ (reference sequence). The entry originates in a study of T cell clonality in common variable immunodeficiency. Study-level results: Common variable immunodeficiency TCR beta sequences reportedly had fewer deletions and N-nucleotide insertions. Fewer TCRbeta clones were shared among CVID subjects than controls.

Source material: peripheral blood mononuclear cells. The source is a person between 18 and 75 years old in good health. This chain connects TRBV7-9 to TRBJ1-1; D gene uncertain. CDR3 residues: CASSLVTGNTEAFF. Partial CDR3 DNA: TGTGCCAGCAGCTTAGTAACGGGGAACACTGAA.